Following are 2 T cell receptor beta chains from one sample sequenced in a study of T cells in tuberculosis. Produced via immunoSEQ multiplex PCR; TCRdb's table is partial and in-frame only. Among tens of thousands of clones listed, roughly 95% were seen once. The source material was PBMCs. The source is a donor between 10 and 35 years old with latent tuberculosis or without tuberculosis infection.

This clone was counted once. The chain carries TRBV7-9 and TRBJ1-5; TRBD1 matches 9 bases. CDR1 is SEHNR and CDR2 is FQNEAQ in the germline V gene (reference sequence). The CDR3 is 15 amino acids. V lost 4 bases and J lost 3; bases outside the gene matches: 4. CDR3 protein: CASSSGTGINQPQHF. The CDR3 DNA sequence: TGTGCCAGCAGCTCGGGGACAGGGATCAATCAGCCCCAGCATTTT.

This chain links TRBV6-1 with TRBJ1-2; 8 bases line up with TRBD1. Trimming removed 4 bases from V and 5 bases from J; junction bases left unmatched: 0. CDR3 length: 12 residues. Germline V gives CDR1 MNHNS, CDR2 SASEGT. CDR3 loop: CASSGTGYGYTF. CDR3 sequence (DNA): TGTGCCAGCAGTGGGACAGGGTATGGCTACACCTTC.